This T cell receptor (beta chain) was captured in a study of blood T cells in healthy people across ages. Study-wide results and caveats: There were more naive CD4+ cells and higher diversity in long-lived donors than in aged donors.

Alongside a J-beta primer mix, a sample-barcoded 5' primer served in a second PCR lasting 7 to 11 cycles. TCRdb re-called the 5' RACE reads through MiXCR, storing one row per CDR3 protein. This table holds about 1.4 million distinct CDR3 sequences, 59% found once. This clonotype was observed a single time. What it recognizes is unknown. Per the germline V gene, CDR1 is SGHAT and CDR2 is FQDESV (reference sequence). The CDR3 runs 13 residues. V lost 5 bases to trimming and J lost 7 bases; unmatched junction nucleotides: 7. Every donor provided 9.5 to 10 milliliters of peripheral blood. Every sample had a minimum of 6 million PBMCs isolated. The authors extracted at least 6 micrograms of total RNA per sample.

The source is a man younger than 35 in good health. Material: blood. V and J are TRBV11-1 and TRBJ1-1, with 7 bases lining up with TRBD1. CDR3 coding DNA: TGTGCCAGCAGCCGACAGGGACTCGATGAAGCTTTCTTT. It is translated as CASSRQGLDEAFF.